This T cell receptor (beta chain) was recovered during a study of cytomegalovirus exposure and HLA in healthy donors. On the study more broadly: A prior study identified roughly 110 million unique TCR beta sequences from roughly 170 million T cells. Whole-study results and caveats: Among immune exposure information, only CMV serostatus was available. Indistinguishability led to the exclusion of some V segments, TRBV6-2 and TRBV6-3 included.

A word on this clone: Its specificity is unknown.

Trimming at V came to 2 bases and at J to 9 bases, leaving 10 bases not matched to a gene. The CDR3 spans 16 residues. CDR1 MNHNY and CDR2 SVGAGI come from the germline V gene (reference sequence). Primers: 60 Vbeta forward and 13 Jbeta reverse. In the study's own analysis: About 10 million shared chains were among about 80 million unique TCR beta chains counted in a later analysis. The protocol was immunoSEQ multiplex PCR, while the TCRdb copy is restricted to in-frame clones and leaves out a portion. Clone size and the V and J calls come from that table; the DNA yielded D and trimming. The table shows 150,000 to 200,000 clones, with around four fifths occurring only once.

This chain links TRBV6-6 with TRBJ2-1; 10 nucleotides match TRBD2. The source of this sequence is a man aged 18 to 29 in good health and CMV-seropositive. The sequencing sample was made of PBMCs. CDR3 nucleotides: TGTGCCAGCAGTTACCCCCGAAGCGGGAGGGAGGGTGAGCAGTTCTTC. Translation gives CASSYPRSGREGEQFF.